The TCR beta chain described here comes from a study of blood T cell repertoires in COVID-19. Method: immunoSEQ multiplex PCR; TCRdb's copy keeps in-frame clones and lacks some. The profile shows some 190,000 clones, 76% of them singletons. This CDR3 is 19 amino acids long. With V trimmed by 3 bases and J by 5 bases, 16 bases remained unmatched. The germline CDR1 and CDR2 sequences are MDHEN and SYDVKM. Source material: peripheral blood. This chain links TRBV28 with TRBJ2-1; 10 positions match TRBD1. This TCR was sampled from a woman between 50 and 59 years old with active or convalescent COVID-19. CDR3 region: CASSLRTGGGLAGHNEQFF. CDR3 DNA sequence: TGTGCCAGCAGTTTGAGGACAGGGGGTGGTCTAGCGGGCCACAATGAGCAGTTCTTC.